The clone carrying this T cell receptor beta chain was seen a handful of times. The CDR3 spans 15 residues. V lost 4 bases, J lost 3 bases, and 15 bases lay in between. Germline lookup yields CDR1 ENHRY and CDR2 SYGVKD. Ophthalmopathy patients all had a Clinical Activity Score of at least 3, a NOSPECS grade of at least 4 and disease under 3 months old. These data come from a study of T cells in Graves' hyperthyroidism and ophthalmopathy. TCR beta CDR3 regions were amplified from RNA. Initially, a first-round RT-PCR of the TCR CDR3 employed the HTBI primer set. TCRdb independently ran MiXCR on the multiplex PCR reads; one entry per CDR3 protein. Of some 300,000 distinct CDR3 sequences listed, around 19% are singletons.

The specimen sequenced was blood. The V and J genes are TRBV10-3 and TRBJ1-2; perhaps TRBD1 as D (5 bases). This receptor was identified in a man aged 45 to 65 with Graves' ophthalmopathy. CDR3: CAISGGDRRDYGYTF. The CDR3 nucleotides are TGTGCCATCAGTGGGGGGGACCGGCGAGACTATGGCTACACCTTC.